This TCR beta chain was captured by sequencing in a study of T-cell reconstitution after alpha-beta-depleted transplantation in children. The CDR3 loop spans 15 amino acids. The junction had 5 bases not matched to a gene; V was cut back by 4 bases and J by 0 bases. Per germline, CDR1 MNHEY and CDR2 SMNVEV (reference sequence). Unique molecular identifiers were incorporated when the TCRbeta library was constructed. Each CDR3 protein gets one entry after TCRdb re-called the PCR reads with MiXCR. The sample contains roughly 610,000 distinct CDR3 sequences, roughly 10% of which appear only once. The material was PBMCs from the stem cell graft donor, obtained from the stem cell graft. This sequence joins TRBV27 and TRBJ1-1; 7 bases match TRBD1. This clonotype was obtained from a human donor who donated a stem cell graft to a child with acute myeloid leukemia. CDR3 amino acids: CASSSLDRLNTEAFF. The CDR3 nucleotides are TGTGCCAGCAGTTCGTTGGACAGGTTGAACACTGAAGCTTTCTTT.